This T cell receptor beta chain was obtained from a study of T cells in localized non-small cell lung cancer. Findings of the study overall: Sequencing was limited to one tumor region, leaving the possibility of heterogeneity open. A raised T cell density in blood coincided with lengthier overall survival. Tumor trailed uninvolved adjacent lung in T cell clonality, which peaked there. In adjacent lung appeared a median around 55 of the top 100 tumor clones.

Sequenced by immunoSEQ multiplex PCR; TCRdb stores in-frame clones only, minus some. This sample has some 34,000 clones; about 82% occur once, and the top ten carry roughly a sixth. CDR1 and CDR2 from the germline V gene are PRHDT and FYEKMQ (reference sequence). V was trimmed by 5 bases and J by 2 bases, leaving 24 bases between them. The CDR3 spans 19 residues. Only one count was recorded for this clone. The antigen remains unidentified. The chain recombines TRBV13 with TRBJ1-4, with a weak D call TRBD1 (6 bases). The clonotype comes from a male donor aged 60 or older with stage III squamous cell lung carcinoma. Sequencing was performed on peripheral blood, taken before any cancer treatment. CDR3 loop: CASSRTALIGTGTNEKLFF. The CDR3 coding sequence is TGTGCCAGCAGCCGGACAGCCCTGATCGGAACGGGGACTAATGAAAAACTGTTTTTT. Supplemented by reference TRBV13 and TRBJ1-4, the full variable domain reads AAGVIQSPRHLIKEKRETATLKCYPIPRHDTVYWYQQGPGQDPQFLISFYEKMQSDKGSIPDRFSAQQFSDYHSELNMSSLELGDSALYFCASSRTALIGTGTNEKLFFGSGTQLSVL.